This T cell receptor (beta chain) stems from a study of blood T cell repertoires in COVID-19. In terms of age and location, participants ranged from about 18 to 100 years and lived in approximately 24 US areas. Cohort allocation depended upon clinical history that participants reported. Donors of Cohort 3 who recovered were those that had two negative PCRs, clearance, or symptom resolution. Data came from immunoSEQ multiplex PCR; TCRdb stores just in-frame clones and leaves some out. The sample contains about 480,000 clones, roughly 90% of which appear only once. CDR1 SQVTM and CDR2 ANQGSEA come from the germline V gene. Trimming took 0 bases from V and 9 from J, leaving 8 bases between them. The CDR3 runs to 11 residues.

Material: PBMCs or T cells enriched from blood (not recorded which). The TCR sequence derives from a woman aged 40-49 years who had recovered from COVID-19. V usage is TRBV29-1 and J usage is TRBJ1-1; D is uncertain. The CDR3 is CSVEDLSQAFF. CDR3 nucleotides: TGCAGCGTTGAAGATCTGTCTCAAGCTTTCTTT.